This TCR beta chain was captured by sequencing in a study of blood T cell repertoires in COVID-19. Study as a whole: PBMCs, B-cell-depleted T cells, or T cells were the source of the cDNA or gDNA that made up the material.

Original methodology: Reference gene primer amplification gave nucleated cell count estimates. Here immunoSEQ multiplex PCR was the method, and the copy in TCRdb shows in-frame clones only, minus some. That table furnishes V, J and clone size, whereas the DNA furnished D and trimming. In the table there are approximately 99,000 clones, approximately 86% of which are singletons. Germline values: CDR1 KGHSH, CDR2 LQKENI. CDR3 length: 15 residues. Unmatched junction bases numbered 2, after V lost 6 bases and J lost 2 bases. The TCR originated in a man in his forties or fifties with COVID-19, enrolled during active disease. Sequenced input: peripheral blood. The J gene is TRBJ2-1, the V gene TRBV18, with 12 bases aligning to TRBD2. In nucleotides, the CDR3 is TGTGCCAGCTCCGGACTAGCGGGGCCCTACAATGAGCAGTTCTTC. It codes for CASSGLAGPYNEQFF. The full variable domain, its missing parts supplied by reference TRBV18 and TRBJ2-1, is NAGVMQNPRHLVRRRGQEARLRCSPMKGHSHVYWYRQLPEEGLKFMVYLQKENIIDESGMPKERFSAEFPKEGPSILRIQQVVRGDSAAYFCASSGLAGPYNEQFFGPGTRLTVL.